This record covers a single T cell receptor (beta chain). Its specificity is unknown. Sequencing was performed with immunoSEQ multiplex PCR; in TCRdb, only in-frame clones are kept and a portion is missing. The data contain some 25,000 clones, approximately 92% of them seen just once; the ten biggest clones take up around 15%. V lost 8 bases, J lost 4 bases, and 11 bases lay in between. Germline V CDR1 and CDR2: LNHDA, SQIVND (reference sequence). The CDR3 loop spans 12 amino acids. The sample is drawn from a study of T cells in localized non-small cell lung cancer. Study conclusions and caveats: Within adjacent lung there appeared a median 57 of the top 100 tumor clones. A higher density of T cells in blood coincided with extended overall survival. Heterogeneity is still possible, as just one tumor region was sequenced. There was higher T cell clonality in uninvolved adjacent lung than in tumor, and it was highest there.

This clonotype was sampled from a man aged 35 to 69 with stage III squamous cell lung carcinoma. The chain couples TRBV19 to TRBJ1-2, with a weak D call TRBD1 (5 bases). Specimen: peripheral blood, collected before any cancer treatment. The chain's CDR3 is CASGTARYGYTF. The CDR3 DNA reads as TGTGCCAGTGGGACGGCGCGCTATGGCTACACCTTC.